The 20 T cell receptor beta chains below all came from one sample that was sequenced in a study of shared clonotypes between healthy human individuals. As defined, naive CD8 cells were CD45RO-negative and positively selected for CCR7, with terminally differentiated effector memory CD45RA+ cells excluded. Clones were sequenced by immunoSEQ multiplex PCR, and TCRdb holds only the in-frame ones, with some missing. This sample has around 2,100,000 clones; approximately 94% occur once, and the top ten carry under 1.5%. Input material: naive CD8+ T cells sorted from blood. Source of these receptors: a man aged 18 to 30 in good health.

Concerning this clone: Other nucleotide sequences from this sample produce the same CDR3. The V gene is TRBV27, the J gene TRBJ1-2; 7 bases match TRBD1. The CDR3 totals 13 residues. V lost 5 bases and J lost 4; bases outside the gene matches: 4. Germline CDR1 MNHEY, CDR2 SMNVEV (reference sequence). As DNA, the CDR3 is TGTGCCAGCAGTGTTACAGGGGTCTATGGCTACACCTTC. Protein product: CASSVTGVYGYTF.

Regarding this clone: Different DNA sequences within this sample yield the same CDR3. The CDR3 reads CASSLGLQETQYF. CDR3 coding DNA: TGTGCCAGCAGCCTGGGACTACAAGAGACCCAGTACTTC. J is TRBJ2-5 and V is TRBV7-9; 7 nucleotides match TRBD2. Germline trimming cut 5 bases from V and 2 bases from J; bases unmatched to any gene: 2. CDR3 length: 13 amino acids. Per germline, CDR1 SEHNR and CDR2 FQNEAQ (reference sequence).

V and J are TRBV21-1 and TRBJ1-2; TRBD1, as called in the table, went unchecked against the DNA. TRBV21-1 is deemed a pseudogene. This CDR3 has 15 residues. The CDR3 sequence is CASSSPGTEPYGYTF. CDR3 sequence (DNA): TGTGCCAGCAGCTCTCCCGGGACAGAGCCCTATGGCTACACCTTC.

The chain recombines TRBV5-4 with TRBJ2-2; TRBD1 matches 7 bases. In germline, CDR1 is SGHNT, CDR2 YYREEE (reference sequence). V lost 1 base and J lost 7; bases outside the gene matches: 10. This CDR3 contains 16 residues. CDR3 DNA sequence: TGTGCCAGCAGCTTGACAATTGGGACAGCAGTCGGGGAGCTGTTTTTT. Translating it yields CASSLTIGTAVGELFF.

The chain uses TRBV19 and TRBJ2-1, with TRBD2 matching over 8 bases. The V gene's germline CDR1 is LNHDA and CDR2 SQIVND (reference sequence). V lost 7 bases and J lost 4; bases outside the gene matches: 6. This CDR3 is built from 14 residues. The CDR3 spells CASTIAGTYNEQFF. CDR3 in DNA: TGTGCCAGTACAATAGCGGGGACGTACAATGAGCAGTTCTTC. Looking up the rest from reference TRBV19 and TRBJ2-1 gives the full variable domain: DGGITQSPKYLFRKEGQNVTLSCEQNLNHDAMYWYRQDPGQGLRLIYYSQIVNDFQKGDIAEGYSVSREKKESFPLTVTSAQKNPTAFYLCASTIAGTYNEQFFGPGTRLTVL.

The rearrangement links TRBV10-3 to TRBJ2-7, with 9 bases that match TRBD1. This CDR3 spans 15 amino acids. Germline loops: CDR1 ENHRY, CDR2 SYGVKD. J gave up 7 bases and V 4 bases, and 11 bases lay outside the gene matches. CDR3 DNA: TGTGCCATCAGTGGGCCGGGACAGGGTCGTTCTGAGCAGTACTTC. Protein sequence: CAISGPGQGRSEQYF.

To note about this clone: The same CDR3 arises from other DNA sequences in this sample as well. V is TRBV27 and J is TRBJ1-5; TRBD1 is a possible D gene (5 bases). CDR3 length: 13 residues. Germline-derived CDR1 and CDR2 are MNHEY and SMNVEV (reference sequence). Trimming cost V 5 bases and J 6 bases, with 11 bases left between them. CDR3: CASSLGGIQPQHF. The CDR3 DNA reads as TGTGCCAGCAGTCTTGGGGGGATTCAGCCCCAGCATTTT.

The chain recombines TRBV4-1 with TRBJ2-7, with 8 bases lining up with TRBD2. Germline assignment: CDR1 MGHRA and CDR2 YSYEKL. V lost 4 bases and J lost 2; bases outside the gene matches: 10. The CDR3 contains 16 residues. The chain's CDR3 is CASSPNIAGITYEQYF. CDR3 nucleotides: TGCGCCAGCAGCCCCAACATAGCGGGAATCACCTACGAGCAGTACTTC.

The J gene is TRBJ2-3, the V gene TRBV19; the D is unclear. V was shortened by 6 bases and J by 6 bases, with 13 bases between the two germline ends. The CDR3 contains 13 residues. Germline V gene sequence: CDR1 LNHDA, CDR2 SQIVND (reference sequence). In DNA form, the CDR3 reads TGTGCCAGTAGGGCTCCCCCGCGGGATACGCAGTATTTT. The encoded protein is CASRAPPRDTQYF.

Regarding this clone: The sample contains more than one DNA sequence encoding this CDR3. This chain joins TRBV27 and TRBJ2-2, with D possibly TRBD2 on 6 matching bases. V was clipped by 3 bases and J by 4 bases, with 9 bases between them. CDR3 length equals 14 residues. From germline, CDR1 is MNHEY and CDR2 SMNVEV (reference sequence). The CDR3: CASSFGGSTGELFF. CDR3 DNA: TGTGCCAGCAGTTTTGGGGGGTCCACCGGGGAGCTGTTTTTT.

This clone has just a few counts. The identical CDR3 is also encoded by other nucleotide sequences in the sample. The gene calls are TRBV27 and TRBJ2-7; D possibly uses TRBD1 or TRBD2 (5 bases each). The CDR3 loop spans 12 amino acids. With 3 bases removed from V and 7 bases from J, the gap between germline ends came to 10 bases. CDR1 is MNHEY and CDR2 is SMNVEV in the germline V gene (reference sequence). In DNA, the CDR3 is TGTGCCAGCAGTTTTCGAGGGGATGAGCAGTACTTC. Translation gives CASSFRGDEQYF.

On this clone: This same CDR3 is encoded by further DNA sequences in the sample. The chain has TRBV27 and TRBJ2-1; the match to TRBD2 covers 7 bases. Trimming removed 3 bases from V and 0 bases from J; junction bases left unmatched: 2. CDR3 length: 15 residues. The germline CDR1 and CDR2 sequences are MNHEY and SMNVEV (reference sequence). CDR3 DNA sequence: TGTGCCAGCAGTTTCCGCGGGAGCTCCTACAATGAGCAGTTCTTC. As protein: CASSFRGSSYNEQFF.

The V gene is TRBV28, the J gene TRBJ2-7, with D unresolved. The germline V gene encodes CDR1 MDHEN and CDR2 SYDVKM. With 7 bases removed from V and 2 bases from J, the gap between germline ends came to 6 bases. The CDR3 runs 11 residues. This CDR3 reads CASTAAYEQYF. The CDR3 DNA follows: TGTGCCAGCACCGCCGCCTACGAGCAGTACTTC.

The chain employs TRBV27 and TRBJ1-2; TRBD1 agrees at 12 bases. CDR3 length: 16 amino acids. The V gene end was trimmed by 4 bases and the J gene end by 7 bases; junction bases not matched to a gene: 10. In germline, CDR1 is MNHEY, CDR2 SMNVEV (reference sequence). The CDR3 nucleotides are TGTGCCAGCAGTTGGGCCGGGACAGGGGGCTTGGGTGGCTACACCTTC. Protein: CASSWAGTGGLGGYTF.

The CDR3: CASSLDGLSTEAFF. The DNA of the CDR3 is TGCGCCAGCAGCCTGGACGGATTGAGCACTGAAGCTTTCTTT. The V gene is TRBV5-1, the J gene TRBJ1-1; D remains unclear. The CDR3 is 14 amino acids. Germline CDR1 SGHRS, CDR2 YFSETQ. With 4 bases removed from V and 4 bases from J, the gap between germline ends came to 14 bases.

The J gene is TRBJ1-1, the V gene TRBV27; 7 nucleotides match TRBD1. Germline assignment: CDR1 MNHEY and CDR2 SMNVEV (reference sequence). There are 19 residues in the CDR3. V shed 2 bases and J 0 bases; nucleotides not matched to a gene: 15. CDR3 amino acids: CASSLPGERQGRMNTEAFF. CDR3 nucleotide sequence: TGTGCCAGCAGTTTACCGGGGGAACGACAGGGTCGGATGAACACTGAAGCTTTCTTT.

The genes are TRBV29-1 and TRBJ2-7, with 10 bases fitting TRBD1. The V segment lost 0 bases and the J segment 4 bases; nucleotides outside the gene matches: 6. Germline CDR1 reads SQVTM; CDR2 reads ANQGSEA. CDR3 length: 15 residues. The CDR3 sequence is CSVEDGGQGMYEQYF. The CDR3 DNA reads as TGCAGCGTTGAAGACGGGGGACAGGGGATGTACGAGCAGTACTTC.

As for this clone: The same CDR3 is also encoded by other DNA sequences in this sample. The rearrangement links TRBV30 to TRBJ2-7; tentative D call: TRBD1 (5 bases). Germline CDR1 is GTSNPN and CDR2 is SVGIG (reference sequence). The CDR3 is made up of 12 amino acids. Trimming took off 3 bases at V and 0 bases at J, with 6 bases between the two ends. This chain's CDR3 is CAWRTDSYEQYF. In DNA form, the CDR3 reads TGTGCCTGGAGGACAGACTCCTACGAGCAGTACTTC.

This chain links TRBV11-2 with TRBJ1-1; no clear D gene. CDR3 length equals 13 residues. The V gene lost 3 bases and the J gene lost 1 base, with 6 bases spanning the gap. Germline V gene lookup returns CDR1 SGHAT and CDR2 FQNNGV. CDR3 protein: CASSLATNTEAFF. Written as DNA, the CDR3 is TGTGCCAGCAGCTTGGCGACGAACACTGAAGCTTTCTTT. Together with reference TRBV11-2 and TRBJ1-1, the CDR3 gives the full variable domain: EAGVAQSPRYKIIEKRQSVAFWCNPISGHATLYWYQQILGQGPKLLIQFQNNGVVDDSQLPKDRFSAERLKGVDSTLKIQPAKLEDSAVYLCASSLATNTEAFFGQGTRLTVV.

The chain has TRBV5-1 and TRBJ2-1, with 8 nucleotides matching TRBD2. Trimming took 2 bases from V and 1 from J; bases not matched to a gene: 11. CDR1 and CDR2 from the germline V gene are SGHRS and YFSETQ. The CDR3 has 18 amino acids. The CDR3 loop reads CASSLEAGVSPSYNEQFF. Here the CDR3 DNA reads TGCGCCAGCAGCTTAGAAGCGGGAGTGTCCCCTTCCTACAATGAGCAGTTCTTC.